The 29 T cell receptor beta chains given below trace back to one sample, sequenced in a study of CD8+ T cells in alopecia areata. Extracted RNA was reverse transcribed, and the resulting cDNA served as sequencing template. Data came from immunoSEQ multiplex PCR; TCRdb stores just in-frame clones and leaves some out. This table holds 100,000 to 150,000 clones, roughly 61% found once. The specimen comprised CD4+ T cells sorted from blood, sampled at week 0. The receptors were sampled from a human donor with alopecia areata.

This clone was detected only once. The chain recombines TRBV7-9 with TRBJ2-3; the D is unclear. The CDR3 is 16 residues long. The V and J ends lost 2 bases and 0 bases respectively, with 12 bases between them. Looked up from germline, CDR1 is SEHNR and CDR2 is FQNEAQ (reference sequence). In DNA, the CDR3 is TGTGCCAGCAGCTTACAAGGTTTCCTCAGCACAGATACGCAGTATTTT. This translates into CASSLQGFLSTDTQYF.

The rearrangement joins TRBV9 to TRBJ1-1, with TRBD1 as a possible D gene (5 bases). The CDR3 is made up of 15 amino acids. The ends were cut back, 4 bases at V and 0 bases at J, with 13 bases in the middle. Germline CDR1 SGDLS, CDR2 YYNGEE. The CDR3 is CASSQIQALNTEAFF. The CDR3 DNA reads TGTGCCAGCAGCCAAATACAGGCGTTGAACACTGAAGCTTTCTTT.

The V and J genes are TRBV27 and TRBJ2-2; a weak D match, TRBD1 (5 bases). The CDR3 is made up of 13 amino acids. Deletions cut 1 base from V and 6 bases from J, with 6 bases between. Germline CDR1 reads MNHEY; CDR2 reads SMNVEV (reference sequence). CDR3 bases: TGTGCCAGCAGTTTATGGACATCCGGGGAGCTGTTTTTT. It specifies CASSLWTSGELFF.

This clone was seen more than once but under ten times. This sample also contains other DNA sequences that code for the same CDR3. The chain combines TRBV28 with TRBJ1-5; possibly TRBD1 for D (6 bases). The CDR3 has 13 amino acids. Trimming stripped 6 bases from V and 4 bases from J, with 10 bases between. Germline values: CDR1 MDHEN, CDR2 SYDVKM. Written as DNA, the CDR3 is TGTGCCAGCAGCCTGCAGGGGAATCAGCCCCAGCATTTT. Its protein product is CASSLQGNQPQHF.

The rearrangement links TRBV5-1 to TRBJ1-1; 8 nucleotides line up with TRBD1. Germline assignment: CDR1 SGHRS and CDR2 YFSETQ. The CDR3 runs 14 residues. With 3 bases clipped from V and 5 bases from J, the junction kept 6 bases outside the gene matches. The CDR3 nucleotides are TGCGCCAGCAGCTCGGACAGGGCGGGAACTGAAGCTTTCTTT. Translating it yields CASSSDRAGTEAFF.

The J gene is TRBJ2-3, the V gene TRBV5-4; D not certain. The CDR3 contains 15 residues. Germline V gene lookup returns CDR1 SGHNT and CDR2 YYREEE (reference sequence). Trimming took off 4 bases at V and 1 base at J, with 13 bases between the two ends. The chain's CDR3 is CASSPRREGTDTQYF. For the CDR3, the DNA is TGTGCCAGCAGCCCCCGGAGAGAGGGCACAGATACGCAGTATTTT.

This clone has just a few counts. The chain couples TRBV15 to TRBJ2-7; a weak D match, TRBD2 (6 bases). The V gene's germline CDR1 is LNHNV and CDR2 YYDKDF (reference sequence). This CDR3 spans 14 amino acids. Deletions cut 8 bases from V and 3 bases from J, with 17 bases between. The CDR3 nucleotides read TGTGCCACCGGGGAGAAGGGGAGGAACTACGAGCAGTACTTC. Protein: CATGEKGRNYEQYF. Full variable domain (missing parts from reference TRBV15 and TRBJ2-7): DAMVIQNPRYQVTQFGKPVTLSCSQTLNHNVMYWYQQKSSQAPKLLFHYYDKDFNNEADTPDNFQSRRPNTSFCFLDIRSPGLGDTAMYLCATGEKGRNYEQYFGPGTRLTVT.

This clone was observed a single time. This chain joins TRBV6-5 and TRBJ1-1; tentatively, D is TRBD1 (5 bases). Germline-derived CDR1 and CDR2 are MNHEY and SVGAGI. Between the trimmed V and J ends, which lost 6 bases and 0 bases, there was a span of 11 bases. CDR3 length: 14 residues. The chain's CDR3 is CASRRGPMNTEAFF. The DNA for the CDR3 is TGTGCCAGCAGGAGGGGTCCGATGAACACTGAAGCTTTCTTT.

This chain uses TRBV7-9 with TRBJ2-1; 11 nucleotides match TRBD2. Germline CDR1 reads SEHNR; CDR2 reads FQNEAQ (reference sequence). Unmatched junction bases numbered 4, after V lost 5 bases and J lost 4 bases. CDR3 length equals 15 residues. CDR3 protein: CASSPGTSGYNEQFF. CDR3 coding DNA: TGTGCCAGCAGCCCCGGGACTAGCGGATACAATGAGCAGTTCTTC.

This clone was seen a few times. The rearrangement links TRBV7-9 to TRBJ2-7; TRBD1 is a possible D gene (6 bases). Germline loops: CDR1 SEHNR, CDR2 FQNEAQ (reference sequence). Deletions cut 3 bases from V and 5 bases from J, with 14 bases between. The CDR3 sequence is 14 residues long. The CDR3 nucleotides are TGTGCCAGCAGCTTGGCAGGGGACCTGCACGAGCAGTACTTC. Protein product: CASSLAGDLHEQYF.

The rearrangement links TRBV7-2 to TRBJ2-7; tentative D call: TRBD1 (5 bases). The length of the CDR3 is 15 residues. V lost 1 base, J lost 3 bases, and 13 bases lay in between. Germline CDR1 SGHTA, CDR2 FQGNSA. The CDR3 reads CASSLESRQGYEQYF. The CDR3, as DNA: TGTGCCAGCAGCTTAGAGAGTCGGCAGGGCTACGAGCAGTACTTC. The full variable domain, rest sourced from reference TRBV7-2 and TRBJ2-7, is GAGVSQSPSNKVTEKGKDVELRCDPISGHTALYWYRQSLGQGLEFLIYFQGNSAPDKSGLPSDRFSAERTGGSVSTLTIQRTQQEDSAVYLCASSLESRQGYEQYFGPGTRLTVT.

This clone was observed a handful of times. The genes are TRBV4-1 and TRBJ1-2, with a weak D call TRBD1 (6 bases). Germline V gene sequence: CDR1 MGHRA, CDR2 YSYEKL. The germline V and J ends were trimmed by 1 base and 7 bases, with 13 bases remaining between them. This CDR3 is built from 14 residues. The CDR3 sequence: CASSQVFRGGGYTF. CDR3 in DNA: TGCGCCAGCAGCCAAGTGTTCAGGGGTGGTGGCTACACCTTC.

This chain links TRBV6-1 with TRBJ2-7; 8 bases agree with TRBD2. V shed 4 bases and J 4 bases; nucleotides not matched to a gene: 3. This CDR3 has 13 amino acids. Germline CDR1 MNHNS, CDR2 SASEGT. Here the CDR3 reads CASSVAGQYEQYF. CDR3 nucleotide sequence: TGTGCCAGCAGTGTAGCGGGGCAGTACGAGCAGTACTTC.

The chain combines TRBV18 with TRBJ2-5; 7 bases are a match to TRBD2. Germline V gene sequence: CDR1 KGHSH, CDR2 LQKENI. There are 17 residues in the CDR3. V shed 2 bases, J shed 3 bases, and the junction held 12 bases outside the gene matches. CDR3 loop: CASSPFILADMKETQYF. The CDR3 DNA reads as TGTGCCAGCTCACCATTCATTCTAGCGGATATGAAAGAGACCCAGTACTTC.

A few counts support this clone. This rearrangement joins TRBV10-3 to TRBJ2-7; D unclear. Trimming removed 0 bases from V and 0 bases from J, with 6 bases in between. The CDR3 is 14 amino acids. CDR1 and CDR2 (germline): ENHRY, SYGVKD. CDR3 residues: CAISESGLSYEQYF. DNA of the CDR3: TGTGCCATCAGTGAGTCGGGCCTCTCCTACGAGCAGTACTTC.

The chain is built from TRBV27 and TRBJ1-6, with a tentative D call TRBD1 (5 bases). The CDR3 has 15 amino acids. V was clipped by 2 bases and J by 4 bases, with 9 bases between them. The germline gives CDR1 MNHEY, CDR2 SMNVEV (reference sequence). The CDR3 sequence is CASSLSKGYNSPLHF. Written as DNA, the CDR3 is TGTGCCAGCAGTTTAAGTAAGGGGTATAATTCACCCCTCCACTTT.

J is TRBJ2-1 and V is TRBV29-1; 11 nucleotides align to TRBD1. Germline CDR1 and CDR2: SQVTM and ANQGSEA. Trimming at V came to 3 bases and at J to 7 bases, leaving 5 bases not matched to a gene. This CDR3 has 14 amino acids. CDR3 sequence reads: CSVDRGQGANEQFF. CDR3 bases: TGCAGCGTTGATCGCGGACAGGGGGCGAATGAGCAGTTCTTC.

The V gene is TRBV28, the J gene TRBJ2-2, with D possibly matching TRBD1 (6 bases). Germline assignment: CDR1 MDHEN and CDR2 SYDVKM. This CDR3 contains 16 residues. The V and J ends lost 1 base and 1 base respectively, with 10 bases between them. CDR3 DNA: TGTGCCAGCAGTTTATATAACAGGGTGAACACCGGGGAGCTGTTTTTT. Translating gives CASSLYNRVNTGELFF.

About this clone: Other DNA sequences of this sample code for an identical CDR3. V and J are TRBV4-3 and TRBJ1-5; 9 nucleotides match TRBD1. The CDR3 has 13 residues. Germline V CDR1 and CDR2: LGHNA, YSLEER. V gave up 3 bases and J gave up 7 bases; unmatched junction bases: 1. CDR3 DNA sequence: TGCGCCAGCAGCCAGGACAGGGGCCAGCCCCAGCATTTT. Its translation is CASSQDRGQPQHF.

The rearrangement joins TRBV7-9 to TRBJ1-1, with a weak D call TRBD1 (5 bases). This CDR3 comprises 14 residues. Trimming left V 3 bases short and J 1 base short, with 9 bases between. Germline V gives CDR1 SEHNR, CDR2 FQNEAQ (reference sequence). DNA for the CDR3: TGTGCCAGCAGCTTGAAGGGACCGAACACTGAAGCTTTCTTT. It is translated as CASSLKGPNTEAFF.

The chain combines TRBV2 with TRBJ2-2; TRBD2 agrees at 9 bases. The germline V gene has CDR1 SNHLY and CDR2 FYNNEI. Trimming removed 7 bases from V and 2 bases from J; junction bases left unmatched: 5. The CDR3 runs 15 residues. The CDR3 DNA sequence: TGTGCCAGCACCGGACTAGCGAGTAACACCGGGGAGCTGTTTTTT. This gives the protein CASTGLASNTGELFF.

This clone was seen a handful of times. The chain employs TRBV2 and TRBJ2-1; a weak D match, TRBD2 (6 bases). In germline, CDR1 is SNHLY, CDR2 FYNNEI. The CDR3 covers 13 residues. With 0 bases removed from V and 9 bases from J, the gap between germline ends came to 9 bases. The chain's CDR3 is CASSEALGGEQFF. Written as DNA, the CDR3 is TGTGCCAGCAGTGAAGCGCTCGGGGGTGAGCAGTTCTTC.

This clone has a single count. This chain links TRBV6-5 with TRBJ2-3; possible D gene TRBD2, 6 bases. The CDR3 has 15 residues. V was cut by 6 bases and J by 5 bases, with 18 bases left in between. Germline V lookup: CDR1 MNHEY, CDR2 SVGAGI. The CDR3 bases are TGTGCCAGCAGGGGACTGGGTTTGGAGGTAGATACGCAGTATTTT. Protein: CASRGLGLEVDTQYF.

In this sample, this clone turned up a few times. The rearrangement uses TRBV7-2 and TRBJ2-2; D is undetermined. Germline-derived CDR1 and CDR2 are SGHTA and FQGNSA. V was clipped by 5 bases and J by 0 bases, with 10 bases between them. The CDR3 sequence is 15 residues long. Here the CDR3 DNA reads TGTGCCAGCAGCCCCAGCCCCGCGAACACCGGGGAGCTGTTTTTT. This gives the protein CASSPSPANTGELFF.

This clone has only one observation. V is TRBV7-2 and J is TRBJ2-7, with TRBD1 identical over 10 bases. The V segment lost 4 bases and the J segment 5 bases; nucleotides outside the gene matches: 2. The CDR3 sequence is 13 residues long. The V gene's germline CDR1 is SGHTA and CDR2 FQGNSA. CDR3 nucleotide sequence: TGTGCCAGCAGCTATGGGACAGGGGACGAGCAGTACTTC. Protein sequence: CASSYGTGDEQYF.

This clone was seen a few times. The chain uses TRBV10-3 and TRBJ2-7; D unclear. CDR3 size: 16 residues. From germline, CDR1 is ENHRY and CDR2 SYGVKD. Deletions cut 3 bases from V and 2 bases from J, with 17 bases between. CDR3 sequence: CAISDPTARGPYEQYF. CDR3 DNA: TGTGCCATCAGTGACCCTACAGCTCGAGGCCCCTACGAGCAGTACTTC.

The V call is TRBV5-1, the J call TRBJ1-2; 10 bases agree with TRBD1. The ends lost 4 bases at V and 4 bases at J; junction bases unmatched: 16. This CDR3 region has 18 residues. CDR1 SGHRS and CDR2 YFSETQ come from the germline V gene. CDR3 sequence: CASSPRSMGQGSSYGYTF. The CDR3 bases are TGCGCCAGCAGCCCCCGGAGCATGGGACAGGGGTCCTCCTATGGCTACACCTTC.

CDR3 coding DNA: TGCGCCAGCAGCCAAGGGCCCTGGGTGGGGGGGCAGGCCAAAAACATTCAGTACTTC. It is translated as CASSQGPWVGGQAKNIQYF. The chain carries TRBV4-1 and TRBJ2-4; weak D call: TRBD2 (7 bases). Trimming stripped 1 base from V and 1 base from J, with 20 bases between. Looked up from germline, CDR1 is MGHRA and CDR2 is YSYEKL. This CDR3 has 19 amino acids.

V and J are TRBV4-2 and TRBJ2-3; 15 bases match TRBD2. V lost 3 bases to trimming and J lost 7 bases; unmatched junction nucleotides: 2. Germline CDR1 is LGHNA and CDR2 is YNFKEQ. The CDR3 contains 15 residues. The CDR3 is CASSHGTSGGNTQYF. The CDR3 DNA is TGTGCCAGCAGCCATGGGACTAGCGGGGGGAATACGCAGTATTTT.